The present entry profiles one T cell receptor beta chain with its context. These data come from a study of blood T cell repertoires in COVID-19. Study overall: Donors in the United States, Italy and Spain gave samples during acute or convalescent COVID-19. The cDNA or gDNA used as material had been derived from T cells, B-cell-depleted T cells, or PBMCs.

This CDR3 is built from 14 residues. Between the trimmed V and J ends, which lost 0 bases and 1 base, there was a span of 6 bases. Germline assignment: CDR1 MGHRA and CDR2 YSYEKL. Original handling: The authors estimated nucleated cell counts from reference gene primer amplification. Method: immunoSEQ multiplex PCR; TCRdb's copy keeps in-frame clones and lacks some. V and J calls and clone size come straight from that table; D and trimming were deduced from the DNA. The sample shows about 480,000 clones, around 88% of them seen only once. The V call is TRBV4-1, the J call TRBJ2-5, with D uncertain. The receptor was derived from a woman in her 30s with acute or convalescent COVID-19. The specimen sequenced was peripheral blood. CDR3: CASSQERVQETQYF. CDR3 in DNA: TGCGCCAGCAGCCAAGAGCGTGTCCAAGAGACCCAGTACTTC.